Listed here are 19 T cell receptor beta chains from one sample, sequenced in a study of Graves' ophthalmopathy and Graves' hyperthyroidism. Amplification of TCR beta CDR3 regions used RNA transcripts. First-round RT-PCR with HTBI primers preceded a second-round multiplex PCR. TCRdb analysed the multiplex PCR reads with MiXCR anew, one entry per CDR3 protein. The sample has around 340,000 distinct CDR3 sequences; 15% to 20% are singletons. Sample: peripheral blood. The receptor source for this set is an adult man with Graves' ophthalmopathy.

Many counts were recorded for this clonotype. The V and J genes are TRBV28 and TRBJ2-7, with 7 bases lining up with TRBD1. V gave up 8 bases and J gave up 4 bases; unmatched junction bases: 11. The CDR3 is made up of 14 amino acids. CDR1 is MDHEN and CDR2 is SYDVKM in the germline V gene. The CDR3 loop reads CASRPGTVEYEQYF. In DNA form, the CDR3 reads TGTGCCAGCCGCCCCGGGACAGTCGAATACGAGCAGTACTTC.

Ten or more counts support this clonotype. The V and J genes are TRBV14 and TRBJ1-1; D call uncertain. This CDR3 has 14 residues. Germline V CDR1 and CDR2: SGHDN, FVKESK. Trimming left V 4 bases short and J 5 bases short, with 14 bases between. The CDR3 loop reads CASSPRPRVTEAFF. In DNA, the CDR3 is TGTGCCAGCAGCCCTAGACCCCGGGTTACTGAAGCTTTCTTT.

Concerning this clonotype itself: A much more abundant neighbour one base away suggests this may be a read error. V gene TRBV4-2 combines with J gene TRBJ1-2, with D perhaps matching TRBD1 (6 bases). Deletions cut 0 bases from V and 4 bases from J, with 15 bases between. The CDR3 consists of 16 residues. Germline-derived CDR1 and CDR2 are LGHNA and YNFKEQ. CDR3 protein: CASSQDPGTGIYGYTF. The CDR3 nucleotides are TGTGCCAGCAGCCAAGATCCAGGTACAGGGATCTATGGCTACACCTTC.

This clonotype was observed many times. The gene calls are TRBV20-1 and TRBJ2-5; D ambiguous. The CDR3 extends over 11 amino acids. Germline loops: CDR1 DFQATT, CDR2 SNEGSKA (reference sequence). V gave up 5 bases and J gave up 4 bases, with 8 bases separating them. The CDR3 reads CSAARSETQYF. The CDR3 region has the DNA TGCAGTGCTGCCCGATCAGAGACCCAGTACTTC.

This clonotype has a count of ten or more. The rearrangement uses TRBV12-3 or TRBV12-4 and TRBJ2-6; 12 bases map to TRBD1. The CDR3 is made up of 19 amino acids. The ends lost 3 bases at V and 0 bases at J; junction bases unmatched: 6. The CDR3 here is CASSFGTGGFSSGANVLTF. CDR3 nucleotide sequence: TGTGCCAGCAGTTTTGGGACAGGGGGCTTTAGCTCTGGGGCCAACGTCCTGACTTTC.

This clonotype showed up many times. V and J are TRBV27 and TRBJ2-4; 7 nucleotides agree with TRBD2. This CDR3 contains 15 residues. V lost 5 bases to trimming and J lost 0 bases; unmatched junction nucleotides: 4. In germline, CDR1 is MNHEY, CDR2 SMNVEV (reference sequence). In DNA, the CDR3 is TGTGCCAGCAGTCCTAGCGGAATAGCCAAAAACATTCAGTACTTC. This sequence encodes CASSPSGIAKNIQYF.

This clonotype was seen many times. This rearrangement joins TRBV19 to TRBJ1-2; D remains unclear. The V gene's germline CDR1 is LNHDA and CDR2 SQIVND (reference sequence). Trimming pared 8 bases from V and 0 bases from J, leaving 13 bases between. The CDR3 is made up of 14 amino acids. CDR3 DNA sequence: TGTGCCAGTGGACGACGGCCTACTAACTATGGCTACACCTTC. Translated: CASGRRPTNYGYTF.

This clonotype has at least ten counts. The V call is TRBV27, the J call TRBJ2-5; possibly TRBD2 for D (5 bases). Trimming left V 6 bases short and J 3 bases short, with 8 bases between. In germline, CDR1 is MNHEY, CDR2 SMNVEV (reference sequence). The CDR3 is made up of 12 amino acids. This CDR3 reads CASRRGEETQYF. In DNA, the CDR3 is TGTGCCAGCAGACGGGGAGAAGAGACCCAGTACTTC.

This clonotype was observed at least ten times. V gene TRBV6-5 combines with J gene TRBJ1-1; tentatively, D is TRBD1 (6 bases). Germline V CDR1 and CDR2: MNHEY, SVGAGI. This CDR3 comprises 15 residues. The V gene lost 2 bases and the J gene lost 8 bases, with 18 bases spanning the gap. The CDR3 DNA reads as TGTGCCAGCAGTTACCACAGGGACTGGGGAGGGGAAGCTTTCTTT. Amino acid sequence: CASSYHRDWGGEAFF.

This clonotype was recorded at least ten times. This rearrangement joins TRBV28 to TRBJ2-7; no clear D. The CDR3 has 14 amino acids. Trimming stripped 4 bases from V and 0 bases from J, with 10 bases between. Germline loops: CDR1 MDHEN, CDR2 SYDVKM. The CDR3 here is CASSSPSISYEQYF. The CDR3 DNA reads TGTGCCAGCAGTTCCCCAAGTATCTCCTACGAGCAGTACTTC.

This clonotype was counted ten times or more. The chain recombines TRBV11-2 with TRBJ2-7; D is unclear. The CDR3 totals 13 residues. Germline V CDR1 and CDR2: SGHAT, FQNNGV. V dropped 1 base and J dropped 2 bases, with 6 bases sitting between them. This chain's CDR3 is CASSLGIPYEQYF. The CDR3 DNA reads TGTGCCAGCAGCTTAGGCATCCCCTACGAGCAGTACTTC.

This rearrangement joins TRBV28 to TRBJ1-1; 7 bases agree with TRBD1. Germline CDR1 MDHEN, CDR2 SYDVKM. CDR3 length: 16 residues. After removal of 5 bases from V and 2 bases from J, the junction contained 11 bases not matched to a gene. CDR3 sequence: CASSPNRGQLNTEAFF. CDR3 in DNA: TGTGCCAGCAGTCCGAACCGGGGACAGTTAAACACTGAAGCTTTCTTT.

The V gene is TRBV7-2, the J gene TRBJ1-1, with D hard to call. CDR1 SGHTA and CDR2 FQGNSA come from the germline V gene. Trimming cost V 8 bases and J 1 base, with 8 bases left between them. The CDR3 is 12 residues long. The chain's CDR3 is CASGVTNTEAFF. The CDR3 DNA is TGTGCCAGCGGGGTAACGAACACTGAAGCTTTCTTT. Filled out from reference TRBV7-2 and TRBJ1-1, the complete variable domain reads GAGVSQSPSNKVTEKGKDVELRCDPISGHTALYWYRQSLGQGLEFLIYFQGNSAPDKSGLPSDRFSAERTGGSVSTLTIQRTQQEDSAVYLCASGVTNTEAFFGQGTRLTVV.

With regard to this clonotype: Given a much more abundant clone one base away, this may be a read error. This likely comes from a read error, as the CDR3 has no conserved phenylalanine or tryptophan at its end. This rearrangement joins TRBV4-1 to TRBJ1-1; the D is unclear. CDR1 is MGHRA, CDR2 YSYEKL, per germline. Trimming left V 5 bases short and J 10 bases short, with 23 bases between. This CDR3 has 15 amino acids. Written as DNA, the CDR3 is TGCGCCAGCAGCGAGGTCGGCCAGCTCTTAAGAAGAGCTTTCATT. Amino acids: CASSEVGQLLRRAFI.

Ten or more counts support this clonotype. The chain links TRBV7-2 to TRBJ2-5; D might be TRBD2 (7 bases). The germline V gene has CDR1 SGHTA and CDR2 FQGNSA. The CDR3 covers 14 residues. V gave up 7 bases and J gave up 1 base, with 13 bases separating them. CDR3 bases: TGTGCCAGCATTCGCGGGGGCCTCCAAGAGACCCAGTACTTC. This sequence encodes CASIRGGLQETQYF.

This clonotype has ten or more counts. The chain couples TRBV30 to TRBJ1-2; 7 bases align to TRBD1. Germline CDR1 GTSNPN, CDR2 SVGIG (reference sequence). This CDR3 contains 15 residues. After removal of 1 base from V and 6 bases from J, the junction contained 11 bases not matched to a gene. The CDR3 DNA reads as TGTGCCTGGAGTGCCCTCGACAGGGACGTTAATGGCTACACCTTC. Protein sequence: CAWSALDRDVNGYTF. Supplemented by reference TRBV30 and TRBJ1-2, the full variable domain reads SQTIHQWPATLVQPVGSPLSLECTVEGTSNPNLYWYRQAAGRGLQLLFYSVGIGQISSEVPQNLSASRPQDRQFILSSKKLLLSDSGFYLCAWSALDRDVNGYTFGSGTRLTVV.

This clonotype was picked up many times. The chain couples TRBV12-3 or TRBV12-4 to TRBJ2-7; D may be TRBD2 (6 bases). The V end was cut by 6 bases, the J end by 0 bases, with 15 bases between. The CDR3 runs 15 residues. In DNA, the CDR3 is TGTGCCAGCAGCCCTAGGGACTCCAGCTCCTACGAGCAGTACTTC. Translating gives CASSPRDSSSYEQYF.

Remarks on this clonotype: One base away lies a much larger clone, so this may be a sequencing read error. The chain combines TRBV20-1 with TRBJ1-5; D uncertain. The CDR3 contains 15 residues. V lost 4 bases, J lost 0 bases, and 13 bases lay in between. Germline-derived CDR1 and CDR2 are DFQATT and SNEGSKA (reference sequence). As DNA, the CDR3 is TGCAGTGCTACCCCGTATAAGAGTAGCAATCAGCCCCAGCATTTT. Translated: CSATPYKSSNQPQHF.

This clonotype was seen at least ten times. J is TRBJ1-1 and V is TRBV19, with D possibly being TRBD1 (5 bases). CDR1 and CDR2 (germline): LNHDA, SQIVND (reference sequence). Trimming pared 7 bases from V and 3 bases from J, leaving 18 bases between. The CDR3 extends over 15 amino acids. CDR3 bases: TGTGCCAGTACCCCTCGGGGCGTGGGGGACACTGAAGCTTTCTTT. Protein: CASTPRGVGDTEAFF.